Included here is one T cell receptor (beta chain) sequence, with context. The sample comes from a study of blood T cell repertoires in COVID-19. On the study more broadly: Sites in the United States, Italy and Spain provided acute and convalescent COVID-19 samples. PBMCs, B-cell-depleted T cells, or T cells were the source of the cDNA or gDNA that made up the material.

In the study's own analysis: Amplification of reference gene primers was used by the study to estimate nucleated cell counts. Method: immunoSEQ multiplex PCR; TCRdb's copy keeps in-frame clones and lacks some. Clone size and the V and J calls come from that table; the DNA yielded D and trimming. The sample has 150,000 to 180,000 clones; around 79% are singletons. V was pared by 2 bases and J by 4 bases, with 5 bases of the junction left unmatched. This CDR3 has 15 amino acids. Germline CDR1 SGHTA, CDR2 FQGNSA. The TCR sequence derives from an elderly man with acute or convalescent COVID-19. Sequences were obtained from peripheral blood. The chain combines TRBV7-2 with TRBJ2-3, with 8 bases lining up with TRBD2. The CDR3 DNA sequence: TGTGCCAGCAGCTTACTTGCTAGCGGGCCAGATACGCAGTATTTT. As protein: CASSLLASGPDTQYF.